This TCR beta chain derives from a study of response to subunit inactivated influenza vaccine. Whole-study findings and limits: Authors suggested seasonal influenza vaccinations each recruit few new T cells.

The CDR3 sequence is 15 residues long. Per the germline V gene, CDR1 is SGHKS and CDR2 is YYEKEE (reference sequence). V gave up 3 bases and J gave up 3 bases, with 15 bases separating them. This clonotype appeared a few times. Antigen: not known. MiXCR, applied by TCRdb to the RT-PCR reads, yields one record per CDR3 protein. Counted here are around 200,000 distinct CDR3 sequences, approximately 8.7% occurring once; the ten biggest clones make up about a tenth. The receptor was isolated from a man aged 45-65 years who received an inactivated influenza vaccine. The input for sequencing was non-naive T cells sorted from PBMCs, taken on the day of vaccination. The chain is built from TRBV5-5 and TRBJ2-5; D is undetermined. The DNA of the CDR3 is TGTGCCAGCAGCTCACCGGGCCTAAGGAAAGAGACCCAGTACTTC. Residues: CASSSPGLRKETQYF.